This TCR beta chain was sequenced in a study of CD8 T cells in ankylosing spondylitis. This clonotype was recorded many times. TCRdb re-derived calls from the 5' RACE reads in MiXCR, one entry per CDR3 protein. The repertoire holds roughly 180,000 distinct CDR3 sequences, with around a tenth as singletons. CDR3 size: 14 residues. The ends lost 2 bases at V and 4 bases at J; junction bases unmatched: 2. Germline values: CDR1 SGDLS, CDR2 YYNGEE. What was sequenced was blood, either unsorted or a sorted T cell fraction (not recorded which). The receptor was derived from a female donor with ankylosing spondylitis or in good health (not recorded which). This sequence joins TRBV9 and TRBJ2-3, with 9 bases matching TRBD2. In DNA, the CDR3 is TGTGCCAGCAGCGTTAGCGGGAGATCAGATACGCAGTATTTT. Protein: CASSVSGRSDTQYF.